This T cell receptor beta chain was identified in a study of blood T cell repertoires in COVID-19 (dated by TCRdb to the early 2020s). For the study in its entirety: The collaborator samples originated in the United States, Italy and Spain and spanned the acute and convalescent phases of COVID-19. The material from the prospective study consisted of cDNA or gDNA derived from T cells, B-cell-depleted T cells, or PBMCs. Deeply sampled blood TCRbeta repertoires from subjects exposed to, actively infected with, or recovered from COVID-19 were included in the dataset. The repertoires were made available in a free public database intended to serve as a resource for research on the immune response to SARS-CoV-2. Samples came from the ongoing ImmuneRACE study (first 160 participants) plus 1,254 subjects from 6 global collaborators. A de-identified subject ID, COVID-19 status, age in years and sex were almost always included in the sample metadata. Where available, HLA class I and class II types were obtained from metadata supplied by the sample provider rather than from assay-based typing. The investigation overall reported the following: The quantity of clinical and demographic metadata differed by source and by participant and was supplied without curation.

TCRbeta CDR3 regions were amplified from genomic DNA by means of the immunoSEQ Assay, a bias-controlled multiplex PCR. In the paper's pipeline: Within the assay, amplification of reference gene primers was used to estimate how many nucleated cells each sample contained. To quantify the absolute abundance of each unique TCRbeta CDR3 rearrangement, sequence reads were collapsed and filtered. Productive Simpson clonality was computed per sample as the square root of Simpson's diversity index over productive rearrangements. TCRdb provides this immuneACCESS table in a form limited to in-frame rearrangements. Some clones are lacking; in checked studies, under half of them reflect an unresolved V gene, and why the rest are absent is not known. The V and J calls and clone size come from that table; D and trimming were worked out from the DNA. The table for this sample lists 300,000 to 350,000 clones; roughly 90% of them were counted only once. The ten largest account for under 1.1% of the sample.

One collaborating source in Seattle enrolled patients during active infection and followed them longitudinally through the course of disease. Collaborating institutions collected whole blood in K2EDTA tubes following their own protocols. Collaborator samples were shipped for TCRbeta analysis as frozen whole blood, isolated PBMCs, or DNA extracted from either sample type. Trimming at the junction amounts to 2 bases on V and 4 bases on J, and the germline ends lie 12 bases apart. From a lookup of the germline V gene, CDR1 and CDR2 are MGHRA and YSYEKL. The CDR3 covers 14 residues, taking in both the cysteine and the phenylalanine. Only CDR3 DNA remains: 42 bases, in frame from the first base. For this clone: The specificity of this receptor is unknown. No per-base quality is available; no much larger clone lies one base away.

Recombination connected TRBV4-1 to TRBJ2-7, and possibly TRBD1, on 6 matching bases. Input material: peripheral blood. The receptor was derived from a woman aged 40 to 49 with COVID-19, enrolled during active disease. The DNA is as follows: TGCGCCAGCAGCCAAAATGGACAGAGATACGAGCAGTACTTC. The translation is CASSQNGQRYEQYF.